What follows describes a single T cell receptor (beta chain). As yet, its antigen is unknown. The sequenced fragment ends 3 residues before the CDR3 boundary, so the rest is inferred from the germline J gene. This CDR3 contains 13 residues. Germline CDR1 reads SGHTA; CDR2 reads FQGNSA. The data originate from a study of T cell clonality in common variable immunodeficiency. Study results and caveats: CVID subjects showed higher TCRbeta clonality than healthy controls. Common variable immunodeficiency TCR beta sequences reportedly had fewer deletions and N-nucleotide insertions.

The data were produced by immunoSEQ multiplex PCR, yet TCRdb's version contains in-frame clones alone and is incomplete. Observed in the sample are some 34,000 clones, none of them singletons. CVID meant reduced serum IgG, IgA and/or IgM plus specific antibody deficiency. For at least one year, all CVID subjects received replacement immunoglobulin. CVID subjects were neither ill nor on immunomodulatory or immunosuppressive medication at sampling. Sequenced input: peripheral blood mononuclear cells. The receptor's source is a human donor with common variable immunodeficiency. The V and J genes are TRBV7-2 and TRBJ1-1; TRBD1 agrees at 10 bases. The covered CDR3 bases are TGTGCCAGCAGCCAAGACAGGGGGCGCGAA. This gives the protein CASSQDRGRE. The entire CDR3 sequence reads CASSQDRGREAFF.